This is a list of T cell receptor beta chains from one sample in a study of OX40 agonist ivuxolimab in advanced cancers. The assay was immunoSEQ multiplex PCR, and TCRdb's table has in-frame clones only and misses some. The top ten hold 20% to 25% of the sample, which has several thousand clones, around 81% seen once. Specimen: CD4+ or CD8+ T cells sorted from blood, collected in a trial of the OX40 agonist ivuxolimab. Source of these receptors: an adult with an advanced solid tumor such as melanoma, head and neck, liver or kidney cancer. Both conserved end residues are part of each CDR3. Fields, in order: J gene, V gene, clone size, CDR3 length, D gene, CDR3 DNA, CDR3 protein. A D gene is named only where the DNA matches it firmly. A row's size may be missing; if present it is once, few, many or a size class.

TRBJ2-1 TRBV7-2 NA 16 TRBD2 TGTGCCAGCAGCTTGACCGGGACTAACTACGGAGAACCGCAGTTCTTC CASSLTGTNYGEPQFF
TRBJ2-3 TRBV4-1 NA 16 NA TGCGCCAGCAGCCAATCCGGGACGCCTAGCACAGATACGCAGTATTTT CASSQSGTPSTDTQYF
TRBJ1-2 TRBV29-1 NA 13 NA TGCAGCGTTGAAGAATCTCCGCCCGCGGGCTACACCTTC CSVEESPPAGYTF
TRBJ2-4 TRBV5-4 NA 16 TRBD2 TGTGCCAGCAGCTTGGAGGCGGGGGGGGCCAAAAACATTCAGTACTTC CASSLEAGGAKNIQYF
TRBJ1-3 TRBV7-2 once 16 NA TGTGCCAGCAGCTTAGCCGGGACCCTTGGGGGAAACACCATATATTTT CASSLAGTLGGNTIYF
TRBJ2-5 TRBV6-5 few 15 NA TGTGCCAGCAGTTACTCGGGCCAGATCCAAGAGACCCAGTACTTC CASSYSGQIQETQYF
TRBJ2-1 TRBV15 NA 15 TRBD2 TGTGCCACCAGCAGAGTAAGCGGGGGGCTGGATGAGCAGTTCTTC CATSRVSGGLDEQFF
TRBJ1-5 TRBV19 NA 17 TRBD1 TGTGCCAGTAGTATCACAGGGGGCGGAGGTAGCAATCAGCCCCAGCATTTT CASSITGGGGSNQPQHF
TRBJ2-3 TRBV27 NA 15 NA TGTGCCAGCAGTTCAGCTTCGGCAGGGGCAGATACGCAGTATTTT CASSSASAGADTQYF
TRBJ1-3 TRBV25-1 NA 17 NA TGTGCCAGCGGCACTCGCGGGGAGGGGGTTCCTGGAAACACCATATATTTT CASGTRGEGVPGNTIYF
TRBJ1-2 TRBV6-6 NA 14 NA TGTGCCAGCAGTTACGGCAGGGGTAACTATGGCTACACCTTC CASSYGRGNYGYTF
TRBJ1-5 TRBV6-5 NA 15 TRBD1 TGTGCCAGCAGCCCCGGACAGGGCTATCCTCAGCCCCAGCATTTT CASSPGQGYPQPQHF
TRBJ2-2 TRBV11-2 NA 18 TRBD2 TGTGCCAGCAGCTTAACTAGCGGGGGGGCCGCTGAAACCGGGGAGCTGTTTTTT CASSLTSGGAAETGELFF
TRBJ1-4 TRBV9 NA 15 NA TGTGCCAGCAGCGTAAGCTCTGCAACTAATGAAAAACTGTTTTTT CASSVSSATNEKLFF
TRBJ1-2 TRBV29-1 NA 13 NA TGCAGCGTTGAAGACAGGGGTTTTTATGGCTACACCTTC CSVEDRGFYGYTF
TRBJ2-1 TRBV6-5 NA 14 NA TGTGCCAGCAGTTACCGGGGACGGTACAATGAGCAGTTCTTC CASSYRGRYNEQFF
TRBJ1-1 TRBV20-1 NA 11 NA TGCAGTGCTCGTAGTTGGTCTGAAGCTTTCTTT CSARSWSEAFF
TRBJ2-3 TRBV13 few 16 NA TGTGCCAGCAGCTTACGGAAGGACGTAAGCACAGATACGCAGTATTTT CASSLRKDVSTDTQYF
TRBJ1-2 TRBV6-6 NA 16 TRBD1 TGTGCCAGCAGCCTATCGGGGACAGCCACTAACTATGGCTACACCTTC CASSLSGTATNYGYTF
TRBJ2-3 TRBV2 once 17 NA TGTGCCAGCAGTGAAGGTGGGGTAGGTTCCTCTTCGGCTACGCAGTATTTT CASSEGGVGSSSATQYF
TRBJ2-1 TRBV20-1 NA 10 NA TGCAGTGCCGCGGGCCGCCCGGGGCTCTTC CSAAGRPGLF
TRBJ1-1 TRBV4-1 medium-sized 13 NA TGCGCCAGCAGCCAGGCGAAGGGCACTGAAGCTTTCTTT CASSQAKGTEAFF